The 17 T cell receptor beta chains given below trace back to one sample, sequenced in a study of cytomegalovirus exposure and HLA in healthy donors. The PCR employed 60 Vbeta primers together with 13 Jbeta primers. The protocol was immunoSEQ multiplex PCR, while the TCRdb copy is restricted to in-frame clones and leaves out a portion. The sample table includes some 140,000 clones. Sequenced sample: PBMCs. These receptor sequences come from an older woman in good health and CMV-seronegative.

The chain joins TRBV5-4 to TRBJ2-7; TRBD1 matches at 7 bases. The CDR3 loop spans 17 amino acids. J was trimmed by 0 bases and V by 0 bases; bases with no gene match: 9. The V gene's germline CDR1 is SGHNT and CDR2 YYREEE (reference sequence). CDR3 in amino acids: CASSLEGARRSSYEQYF. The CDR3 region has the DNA TGTGCCAGCAGCTTGGAGGGGGCTAGAAGAAGCTCCTACGAGCAGTACTTC.

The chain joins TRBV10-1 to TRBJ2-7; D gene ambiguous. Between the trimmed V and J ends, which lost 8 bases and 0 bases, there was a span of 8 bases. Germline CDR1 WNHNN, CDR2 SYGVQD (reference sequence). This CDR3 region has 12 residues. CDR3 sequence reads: CASGHYSYEQYF. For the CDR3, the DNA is TGCGCCAGCGGTCACTACTCCTACGAGCAGTACTTC.

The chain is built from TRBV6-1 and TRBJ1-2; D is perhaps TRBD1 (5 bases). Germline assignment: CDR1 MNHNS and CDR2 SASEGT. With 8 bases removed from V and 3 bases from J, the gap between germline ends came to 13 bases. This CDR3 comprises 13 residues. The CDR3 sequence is CASRLTGDYGYTF. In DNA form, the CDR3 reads TGTGCCAGCCGACTGACGGGGGACTATGGCTACACCTTC.

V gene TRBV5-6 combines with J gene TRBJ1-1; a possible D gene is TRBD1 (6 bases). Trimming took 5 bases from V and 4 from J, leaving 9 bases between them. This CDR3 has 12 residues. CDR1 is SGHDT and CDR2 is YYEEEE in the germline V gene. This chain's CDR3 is CASSPTGTEAFF. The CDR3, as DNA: TGTGCCAGCAGTCCGACAGGCACTGAAGCTTTCTTT.

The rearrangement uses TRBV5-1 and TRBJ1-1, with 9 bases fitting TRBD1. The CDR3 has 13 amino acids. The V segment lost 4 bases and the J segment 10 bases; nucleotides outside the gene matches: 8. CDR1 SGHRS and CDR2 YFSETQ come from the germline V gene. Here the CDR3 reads CASSQGQGLGAFF. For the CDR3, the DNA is TGCGCCAGCAGCCAGGGACAGGGCCTTGGAGCTTTCTTT.

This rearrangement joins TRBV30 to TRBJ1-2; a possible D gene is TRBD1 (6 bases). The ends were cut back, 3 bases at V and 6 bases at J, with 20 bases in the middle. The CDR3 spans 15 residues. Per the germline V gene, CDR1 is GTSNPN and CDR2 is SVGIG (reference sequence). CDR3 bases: TGTGCCTGGAGGGGGACTCACGGGGGGCTTAATGGCTACACCTTC. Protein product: CAWRGTHGGLNGYTF. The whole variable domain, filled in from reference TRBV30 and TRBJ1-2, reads SQTIHQWPATLVQPVGSPLSLECTVEGTSNPNLYWYRQAAGRGLQLLFYSVGIGQISSEVPQNLSASRPQDRQFILSSKKLLLSDSGFYLCAWRGTHGGLNGYTFGSGTRLTVV.

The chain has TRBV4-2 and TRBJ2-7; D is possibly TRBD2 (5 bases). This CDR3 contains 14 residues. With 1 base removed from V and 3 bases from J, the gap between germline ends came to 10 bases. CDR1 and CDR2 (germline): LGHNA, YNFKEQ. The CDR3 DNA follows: TGTGCCAGCAGCCAAGCGGGAAAAGTCTACGAGCAGTACTTC. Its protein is CASSQAGKVYEQYF.

This CDR3 is CASSLGTGISSDTQYF. The CDR3 region has the DNA TGTGCCAGCAGCTTGGGGACAGGGATATCCTCAGATACGCAGTATTTT. The V call is TRBV7-3, the J call TRBJ2-3; 9 nucleotides line up with TRBD1. Germline values: CDR1 SGHTA, CDR2 FQGTGA. The V gene end was trimmed by 3 bases and the J gene end by 4 bases; junction bases not matched to a gene: 8. The length of the CDR3 is 16 residues.

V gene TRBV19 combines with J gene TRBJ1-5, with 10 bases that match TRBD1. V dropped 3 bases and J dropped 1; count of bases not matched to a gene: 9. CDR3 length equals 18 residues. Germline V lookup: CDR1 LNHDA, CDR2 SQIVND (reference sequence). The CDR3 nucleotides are TGTGCCAGTAGTATTAACTCTCCGGGACAGGGGAGCAATCAGCCCCAGCATTTT. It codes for CASSINSPGQGSNQPQHF.

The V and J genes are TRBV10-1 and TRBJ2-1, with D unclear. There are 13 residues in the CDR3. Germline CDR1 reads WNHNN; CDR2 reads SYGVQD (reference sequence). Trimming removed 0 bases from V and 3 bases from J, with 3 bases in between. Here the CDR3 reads CASSESSYNEQFF. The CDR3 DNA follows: TGCGCCAGCAGTGAGTCGAGCTACAATGAGCAGTTCTTC.

CDR3 bases: TGTGCCAGCAGCTTAGCGGGGGGGGCTGACGAGCAGTACTTC. It codes for CASSLAGGADEQYF. The chain uses TRBV7-6 and TRBJ2-7, with a tentative D call TRBD2 (7 bases). V lost 0 bases, J lost 5 bases, and 11 bases lay in between. The V gene's germline CDR1 is SGHVS and CDR2 FNYEAQ. There are 14 residues in the CDR3.

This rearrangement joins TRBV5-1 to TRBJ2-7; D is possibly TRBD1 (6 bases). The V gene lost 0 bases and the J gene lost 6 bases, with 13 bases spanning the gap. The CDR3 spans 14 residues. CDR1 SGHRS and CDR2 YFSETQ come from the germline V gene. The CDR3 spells CASSLADRSTEQYF. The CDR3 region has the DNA TGCGCCAGCAGCTTGGCCGACAGGTCTACCGAGCAGTACTTC.

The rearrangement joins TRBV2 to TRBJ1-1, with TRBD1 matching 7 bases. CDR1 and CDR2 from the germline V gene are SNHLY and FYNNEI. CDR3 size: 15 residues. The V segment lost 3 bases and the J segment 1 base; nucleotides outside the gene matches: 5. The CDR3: CASSDLGQRNTEAFF. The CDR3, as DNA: TGTGCCAGCAGTGATCTGGGACAGAGGAACACTGAAGCTTTCTTT.

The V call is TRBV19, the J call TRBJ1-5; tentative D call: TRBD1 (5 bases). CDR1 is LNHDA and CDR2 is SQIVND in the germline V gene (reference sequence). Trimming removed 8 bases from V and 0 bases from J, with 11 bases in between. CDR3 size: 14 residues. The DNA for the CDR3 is TGTGCCAGTTTTGGGGCCTATAGCAATCAGCCCCAGCATTTT. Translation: CASFGAYSNQPQHF.

The CDR3 loop is CASSQDGGTGYNSPLHF. CDR3 coding DNA: TGTGCCAGCAGCCAAGATGGTGGGACAGGTTATAATTCACCCCTCCACTTT. The chain combines TRBV4-2 with TRBJ1-6; 8 nucleotides agree with TRBD1. CDR1 is LGHNA, CDR2 YNFKEQ, per germline. The CDR3 covers 17 residues. V shed 0 bases and J 4 bases; nucleotides not matched to a gene: 5.

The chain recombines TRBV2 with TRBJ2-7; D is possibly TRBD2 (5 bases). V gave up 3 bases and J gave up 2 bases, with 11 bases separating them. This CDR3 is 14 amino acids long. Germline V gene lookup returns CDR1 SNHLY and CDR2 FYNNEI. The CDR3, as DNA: TGTGCCAGCAGTGAGGGTCCCGGGGCCTACGAGCAGTACTTC. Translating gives CASSEGPGAYEQYF. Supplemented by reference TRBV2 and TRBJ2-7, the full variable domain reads EPEVTQTPSHQVTQMGQEVILRCVPISNHLYFYWYRQILGQKVEFLVSFYNNEISEKSEIFDDQFSVERPDGSNFTLKIRSTKLEDSAMYFCASSEGPGAYEQYFGPGTRLTVT.

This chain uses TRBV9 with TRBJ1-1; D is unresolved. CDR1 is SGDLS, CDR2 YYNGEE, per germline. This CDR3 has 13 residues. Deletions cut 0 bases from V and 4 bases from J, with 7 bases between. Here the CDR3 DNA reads TGTGCCAGCAGCGTAGCTTCCGGCACTGAAGCTTTCTTT. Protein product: CASSVASGTEAFF.